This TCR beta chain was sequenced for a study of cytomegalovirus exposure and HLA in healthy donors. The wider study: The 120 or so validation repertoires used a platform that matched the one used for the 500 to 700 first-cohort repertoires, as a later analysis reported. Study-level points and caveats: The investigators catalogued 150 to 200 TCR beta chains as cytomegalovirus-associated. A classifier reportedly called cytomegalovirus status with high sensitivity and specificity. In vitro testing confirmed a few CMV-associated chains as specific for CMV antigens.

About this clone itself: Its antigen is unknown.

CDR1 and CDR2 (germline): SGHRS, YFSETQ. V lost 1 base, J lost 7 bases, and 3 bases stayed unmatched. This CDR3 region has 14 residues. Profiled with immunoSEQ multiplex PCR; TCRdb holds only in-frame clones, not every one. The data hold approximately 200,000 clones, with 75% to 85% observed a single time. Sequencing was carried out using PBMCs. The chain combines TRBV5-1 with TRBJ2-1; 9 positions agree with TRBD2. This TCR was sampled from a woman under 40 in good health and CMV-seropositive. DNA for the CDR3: TGCGCCAGCAGCTTGTCTAGCGGGACAAATGAGCAGTTCTTC. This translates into CASSLSSGTNEQFF.